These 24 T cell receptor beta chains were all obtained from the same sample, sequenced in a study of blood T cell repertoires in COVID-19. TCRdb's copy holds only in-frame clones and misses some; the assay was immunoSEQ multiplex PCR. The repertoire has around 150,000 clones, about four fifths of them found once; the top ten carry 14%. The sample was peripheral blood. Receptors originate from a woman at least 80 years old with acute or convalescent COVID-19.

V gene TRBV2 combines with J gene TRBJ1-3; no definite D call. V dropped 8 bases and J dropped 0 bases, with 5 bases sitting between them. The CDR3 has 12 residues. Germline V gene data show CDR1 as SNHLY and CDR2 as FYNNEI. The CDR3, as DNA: TGTGCCAGCGAGAACTCTGGAAACACCATATATTTT. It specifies CASENSGNTIYF. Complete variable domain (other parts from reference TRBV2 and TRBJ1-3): EPEVTQTPSHQVTQMGQEVILRCVPISNHLYFYWYRQILGQKVEFLVSFYNNEISEKSEIFDDQFSVERPDGSNFTLKIRSTKLEDSAMYFCASENSGNTIYFGEGSWLTVV.

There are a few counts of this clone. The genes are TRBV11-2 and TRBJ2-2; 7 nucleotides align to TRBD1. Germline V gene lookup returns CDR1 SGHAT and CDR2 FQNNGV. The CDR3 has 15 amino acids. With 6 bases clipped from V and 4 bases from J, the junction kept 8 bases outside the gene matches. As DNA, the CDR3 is TGTGCCAGCAGGAGACAGGGTGGTCCCACCGGGGAGCTGTTTTTT. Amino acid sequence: CASRRQGGPTGELFF.

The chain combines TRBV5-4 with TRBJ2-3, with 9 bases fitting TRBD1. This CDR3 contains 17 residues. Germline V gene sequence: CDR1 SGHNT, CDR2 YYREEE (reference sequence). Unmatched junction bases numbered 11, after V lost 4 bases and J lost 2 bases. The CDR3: CASSPGTGFGHTDTQYF. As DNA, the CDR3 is TGTGCCAGCAGCCCGGGGACAGGGTTTGGGCACACAGATACGCAGTATTTT.

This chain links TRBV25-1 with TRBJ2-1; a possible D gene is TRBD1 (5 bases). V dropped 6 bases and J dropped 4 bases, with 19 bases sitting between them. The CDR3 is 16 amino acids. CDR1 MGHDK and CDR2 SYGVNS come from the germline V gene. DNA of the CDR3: TGTGCCAGCAGCCTCAAGCAGGCAGGGCGATACAATGAGCAGTTCTTC. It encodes CASSLKQAGRYNEQFF.

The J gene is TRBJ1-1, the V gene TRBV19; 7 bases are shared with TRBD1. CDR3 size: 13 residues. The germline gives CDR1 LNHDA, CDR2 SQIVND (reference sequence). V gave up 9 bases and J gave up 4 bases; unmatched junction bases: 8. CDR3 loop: CASHPGGSTEAFF. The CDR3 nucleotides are TGTGCCAGCCACCCAGGGGGGTCCACTGAAGCTTTCTTT.

The CDR3 loop reads CASSYVGLLNTEAFF. The CDR3 DNA reads TGTGCCAGCAGTTACGTGGGACTGTTGAACACTGAAGCTTTCTTT. The chain combines TRBV6-6 with TRBJ1-1; TRBD1 is a possible D gene (5 bases). The CDR3 sequence is 15 residues long. The V end was cut by 2 bases, the J end by 0 bases, with 10 bases between. CDR1 is MNHNY, CDR2 SVGAGI, per germline (reference sequence).

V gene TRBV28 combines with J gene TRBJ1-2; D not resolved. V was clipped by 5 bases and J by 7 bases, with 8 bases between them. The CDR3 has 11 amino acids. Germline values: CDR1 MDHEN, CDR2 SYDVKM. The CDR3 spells CASSASGGYTF. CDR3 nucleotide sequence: TGTGCCAGCAGTGCCTCGGGTGGCTACACCTTC.

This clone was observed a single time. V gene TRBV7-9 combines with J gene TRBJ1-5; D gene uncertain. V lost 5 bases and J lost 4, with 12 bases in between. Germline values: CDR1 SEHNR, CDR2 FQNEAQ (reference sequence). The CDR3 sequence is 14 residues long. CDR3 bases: TGTGCCAGCAGCGAGGGAGGGAGGAATCAGCCCCAGCATTTT. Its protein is CASSEGGRNQPQHF.

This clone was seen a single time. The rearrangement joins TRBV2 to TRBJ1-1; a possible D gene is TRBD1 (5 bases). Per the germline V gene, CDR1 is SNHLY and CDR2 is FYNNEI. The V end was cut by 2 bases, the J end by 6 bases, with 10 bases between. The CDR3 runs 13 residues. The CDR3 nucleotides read TGTGCCAGCAGTGAAATACAGGAATCTGAAGCTTTCTTT. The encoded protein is CASSEIQESEAFF.

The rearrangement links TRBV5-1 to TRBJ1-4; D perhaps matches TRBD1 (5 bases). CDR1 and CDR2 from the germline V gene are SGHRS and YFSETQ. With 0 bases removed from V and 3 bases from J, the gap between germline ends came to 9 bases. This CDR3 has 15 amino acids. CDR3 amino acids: CASSLADSSNEKLFF. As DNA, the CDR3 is TGCGCCAGCAGCTTGGCTGACAGCTCTAATGAAAAACTGTTTTTT.

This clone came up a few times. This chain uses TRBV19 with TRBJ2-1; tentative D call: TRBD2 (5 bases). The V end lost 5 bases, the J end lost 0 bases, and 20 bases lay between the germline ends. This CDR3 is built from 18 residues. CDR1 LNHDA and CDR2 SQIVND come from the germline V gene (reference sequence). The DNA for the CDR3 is TGTGCCAGTAGTCGCATCTCTCGGGGAGAAAGCTCCTACAATGAGCAGTTCTTC. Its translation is CASSRISRGESSYNEQFF.

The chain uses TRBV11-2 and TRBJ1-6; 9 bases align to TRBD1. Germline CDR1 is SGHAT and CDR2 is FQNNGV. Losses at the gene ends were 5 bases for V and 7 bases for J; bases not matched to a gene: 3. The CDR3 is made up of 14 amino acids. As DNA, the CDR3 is TGTGCCAGCAGCCCAACAGGGGGCAATTCACCCCTCCACTTT. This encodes CASSPTGGNSPLHF.

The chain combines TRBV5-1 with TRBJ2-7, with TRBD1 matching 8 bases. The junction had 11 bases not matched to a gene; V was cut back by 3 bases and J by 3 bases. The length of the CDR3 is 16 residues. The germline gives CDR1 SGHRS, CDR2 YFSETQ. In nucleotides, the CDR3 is TGCGCCAGCAGCTGGGACAGGTCCTACGAGAACTACGAGCAGTACTTC. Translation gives CASSWDRSYENYEQYF.

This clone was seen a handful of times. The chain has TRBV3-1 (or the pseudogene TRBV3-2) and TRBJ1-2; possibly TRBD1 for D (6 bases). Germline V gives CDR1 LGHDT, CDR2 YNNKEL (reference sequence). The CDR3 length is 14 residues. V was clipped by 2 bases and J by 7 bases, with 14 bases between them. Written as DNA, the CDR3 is TGTGCCAGCAGCCAATCGGGGGGGGCTTTTGGCTACACCTTC. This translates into CASSQSGGAFGYTF.

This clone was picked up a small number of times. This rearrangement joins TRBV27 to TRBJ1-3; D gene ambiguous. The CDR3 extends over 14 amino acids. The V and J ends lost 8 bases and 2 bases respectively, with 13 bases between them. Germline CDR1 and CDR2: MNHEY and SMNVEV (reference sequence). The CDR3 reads CASRRGGTGNTIYF. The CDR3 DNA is TGTGCCAGCCGACGCGGAGGGACTGGAAACACCATATATTTT.

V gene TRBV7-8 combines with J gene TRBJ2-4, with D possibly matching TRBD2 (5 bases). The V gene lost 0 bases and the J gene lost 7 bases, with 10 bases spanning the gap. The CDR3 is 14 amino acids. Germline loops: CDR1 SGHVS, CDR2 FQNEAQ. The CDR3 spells CASSLAPSLNIQYF. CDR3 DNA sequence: TGTGCCAGCAGCTTAGCGCCTAGCCTCAACATTCAGTACTTC.

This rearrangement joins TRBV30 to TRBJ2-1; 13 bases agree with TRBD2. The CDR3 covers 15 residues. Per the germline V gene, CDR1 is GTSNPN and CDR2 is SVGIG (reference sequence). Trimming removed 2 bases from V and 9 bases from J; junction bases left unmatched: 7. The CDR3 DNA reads TGTGCCTGGAGTAAAACTAGCGGGGGGGCTAGTGAGCAGTTCTTC. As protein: CAWSKTSGGASEQFF. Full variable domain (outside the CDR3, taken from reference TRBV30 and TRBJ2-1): SQTIHQWPATLVQPVGSPLSLECTVEGTSNPNLYWYRQAAGRGLQLLFYSVGIGQISSEVPQNLSASRPQDRQFILSSKKLLLSDSGFYLCAWSKTSGGASEQFFGPGTRLTVL.

The CDR3 bases are TGTGCCAGCTCACTCAGCGGGAGGCCTTCCTACGAGCAGTACTTC. Translated, it gives CASSLSGRPSYEQYF. The chain has TRBV18 and TRBJ2-7; 9 nucleotides match TRBD2. Germline V CDR1 and CDR2: KGHSH, LQKENI. CDR3 length: 15 amino acids. The V and J ends lost 4 bases and 1 base, in that order; junction bases with no gene match: 5.

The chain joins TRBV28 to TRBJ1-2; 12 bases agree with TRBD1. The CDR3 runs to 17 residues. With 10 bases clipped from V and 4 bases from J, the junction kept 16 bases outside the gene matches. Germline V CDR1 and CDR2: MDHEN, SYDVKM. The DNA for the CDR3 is TGTGCCATCCCGGTGGGGACAGGGGGCGGTCGGGGCTATGGCTACACCTTC. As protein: CAIPVGTGGGRGYGYTF.

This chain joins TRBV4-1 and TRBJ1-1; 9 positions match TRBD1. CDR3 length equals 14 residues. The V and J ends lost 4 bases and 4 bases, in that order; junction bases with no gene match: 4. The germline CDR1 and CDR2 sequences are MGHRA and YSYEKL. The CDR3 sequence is CASSLTGGFTEAFF. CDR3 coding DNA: TGCGCCAGCAGCCTCACAGGGGGCTTCACTGAAGCTTTCTTT.

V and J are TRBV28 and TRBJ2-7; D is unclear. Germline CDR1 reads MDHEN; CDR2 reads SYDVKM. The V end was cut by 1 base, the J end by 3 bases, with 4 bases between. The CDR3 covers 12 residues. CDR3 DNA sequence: TGTGCCAGCAGTTTATACTACTACGAGCAGTACTTC. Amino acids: CASSLYYYEQYF.

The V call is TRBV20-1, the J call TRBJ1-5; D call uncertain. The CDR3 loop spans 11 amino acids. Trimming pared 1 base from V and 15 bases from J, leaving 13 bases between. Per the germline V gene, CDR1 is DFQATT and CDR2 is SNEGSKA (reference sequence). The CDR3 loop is CSARVPPSLHF. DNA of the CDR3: TGCAGTGCTAGAGTACCCCCGAGCTTGCATTTT.

CDR3 loop: CASSTRQGVREKLFF. The CDR3 nucleotides read TGTGCCAGTAGTACCAGACAGGGAGTTCGTGAAAAACTGTTTTTT. The chain combines TRBV19 with TRBJ1-4; 7 bases line up with TRBD1. The CDR3 is made up of 15 amino acids. Germline V CDR1 and CDR2: LNHDA, SQIVND (reference sequence). The V segment lost 4 bases and the J segment 7 bases; nucleotides outside the gene matches: 9. The full variable domain, completed using reference TRBV19 and TRBJ1-4, is DGGITQSPKYLFRKEGQNVTLSCEQNLNHDAMYWYRQDPGQGLRLIYYSQIVNDFQKGDIAEGYSVSREKKESFPLTVTSAQKNPTAFYLCASSTRQGVREKLFFGSGTQLSVL.

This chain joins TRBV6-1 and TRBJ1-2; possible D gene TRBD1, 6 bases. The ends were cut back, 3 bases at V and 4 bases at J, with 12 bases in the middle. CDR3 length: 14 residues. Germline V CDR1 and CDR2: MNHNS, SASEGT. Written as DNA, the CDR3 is TGTGCCAGCAGTGATACAGGGTTGGGCTATGGCTACACCTTC. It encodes CASSDTGLGYGYTF.